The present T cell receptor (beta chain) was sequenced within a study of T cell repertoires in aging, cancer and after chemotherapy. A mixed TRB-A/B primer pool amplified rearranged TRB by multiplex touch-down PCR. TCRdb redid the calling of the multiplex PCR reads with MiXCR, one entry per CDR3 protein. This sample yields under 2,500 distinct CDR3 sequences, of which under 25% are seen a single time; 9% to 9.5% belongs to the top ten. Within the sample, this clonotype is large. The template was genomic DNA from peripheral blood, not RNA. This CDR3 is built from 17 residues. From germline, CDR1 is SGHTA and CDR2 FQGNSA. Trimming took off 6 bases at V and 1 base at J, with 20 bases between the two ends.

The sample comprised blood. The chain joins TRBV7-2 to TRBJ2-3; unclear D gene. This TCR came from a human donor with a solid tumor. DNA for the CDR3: TGTGCCAGCAGACCAGACCTTATCTCGTACGGCACAGATACGCAGTATTTT. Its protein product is CASRPDLISYGTDTQYF. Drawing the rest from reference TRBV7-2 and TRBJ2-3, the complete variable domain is GAGVSQSPSNKVTEKGKDVELRCDPISGHTALYWYRQSLGQGLEFLIYFQGNSAPDKSGLPSDRFSAERTGGSVSTLTIQRTQQEDSAVYLCASRPDLISYGTDTQYFGPGTRLTVL.